The entry that follows covers one TCR beta chain sequence. No antigen is known for it. TCRdb's copy holds only in-frame clones and misses some; the assay was immunoSEQ multiplex PCR. The sample gives some 1,600,000 clones, 98% of which show up once; about 0.45% is in the top ten. V lost 6 bases and J lost 1, with 9 bases in between. The CDR3 is made up of 13 amino acids. CDR1 is ENHRY, CDR2 SYGVKD, per germline. The data stem from a study of shared clonotypes between healthy human individuals. From CD4+ cells came CD45RA+ naive and CD45RA-negative memory subsets. Study results and caveats: Among donors, sharing of clonotypes was expected to be affected by sequencing depth. Researchers found naive subsets generally carried larger estimated richness than memory subsets. Sampling used blood alone; tissue repertoires probably differ.

The receptor was isolated from a man younger than 40 in good health. The chain employs TRBV10-3 and TRBJ1-1; the D gene is possibly TRBD1 (6 bases). Material for sequencing was naive CD4+ T cells sorted from blood. The sample's subset: CD45RA+ positively selected. CDR3 sequence reads: CAIREGGNTEAFF. The CDR3 region has the DNA TGTGCCATCAGGGAAGGGGGGAACACTGAAGCTTTCTTT.